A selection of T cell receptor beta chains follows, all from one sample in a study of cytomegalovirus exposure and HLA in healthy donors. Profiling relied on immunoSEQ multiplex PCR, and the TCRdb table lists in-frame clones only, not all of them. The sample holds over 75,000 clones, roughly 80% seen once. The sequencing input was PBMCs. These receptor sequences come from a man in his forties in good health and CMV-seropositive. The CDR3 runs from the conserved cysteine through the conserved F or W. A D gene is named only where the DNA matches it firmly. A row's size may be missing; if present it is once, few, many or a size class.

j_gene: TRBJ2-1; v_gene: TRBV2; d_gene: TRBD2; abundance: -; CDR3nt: TGTGCCAGCAGTGAAAAGCGGGGACGGAACGATGAGCAGTTCTTC; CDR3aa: CASSEKRGRNDEQFF
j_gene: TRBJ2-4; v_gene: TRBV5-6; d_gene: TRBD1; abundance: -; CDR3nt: TGTGCCAGCAGTCCCGGGACAGGGTCGACTCAGTACTTC; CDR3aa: CASSPGTGSTQYF
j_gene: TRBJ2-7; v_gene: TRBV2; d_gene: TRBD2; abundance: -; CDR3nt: TGTGCCAGCAGCCCAACTAGCGGGAGGGACTACGAGCAGTACTTC; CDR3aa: CASSPTSGRDYEQYF
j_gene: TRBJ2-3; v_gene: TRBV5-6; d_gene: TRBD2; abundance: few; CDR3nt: TGTGCCAGCAGCTCACGGGGGGGCCGTTCCACAGATACGCAGTATTTT; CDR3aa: CASSSRGGRSTDTQYF
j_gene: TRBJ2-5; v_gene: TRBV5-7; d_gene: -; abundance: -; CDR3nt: TGTGCCAGCAGCCCGAGGGCAAAACAAGAGACCCAGTACTTC; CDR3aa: CASSPRAKQETQYF
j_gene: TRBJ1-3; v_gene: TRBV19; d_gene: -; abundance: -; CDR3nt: TGTGCCAGTAAAAGCGACCCCTCTGGAAACACCATATATTTT; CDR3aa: CASKSDPSGNTIYF
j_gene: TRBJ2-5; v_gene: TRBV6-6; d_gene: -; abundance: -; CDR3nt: TGTGCCAGCAGTTTAGCCCGAACAGGGATAGGAGAGACCCAGTACTTC; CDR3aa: CASSLARTGIGETQYF
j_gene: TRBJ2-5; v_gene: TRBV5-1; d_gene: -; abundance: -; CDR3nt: TGCGCCAGCAGCTTGTCGGGGGTTACCGAGACCCAGTACTTC; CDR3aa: CASSLSGVTETQYF
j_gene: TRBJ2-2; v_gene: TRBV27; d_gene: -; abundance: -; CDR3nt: TGTGCCAGCTATACTCCGGGACATCAAAACGCCGGGGAGCTGTTTTTT; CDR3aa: CASYTPGHQNAGELFF
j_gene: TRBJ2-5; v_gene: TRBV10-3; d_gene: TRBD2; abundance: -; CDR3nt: TGTGCCATCAGTGAGGACAGCGGGGTGATAGTGCCCCAGTACTTC; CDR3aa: CAISEDSGVIVPQYF
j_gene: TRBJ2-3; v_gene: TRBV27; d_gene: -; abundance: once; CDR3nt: TGTGCCAGTAATATGGGGGCCCGCACAGATACGCAGTATTTT; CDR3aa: CASNMGARTDTQYF
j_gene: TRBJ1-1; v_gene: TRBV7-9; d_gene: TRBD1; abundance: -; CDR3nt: TGTGCCAGCAGCCTGACAGGGGGCAACACTGAAGCTTTCTTT; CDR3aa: CASSLTGGNTEAFF
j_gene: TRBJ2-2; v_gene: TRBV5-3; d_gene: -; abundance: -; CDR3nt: TGTGCCAGAAGCTTGTGCGAGCCGGAGCTGTTTTTT; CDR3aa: CARSLCEPELFF
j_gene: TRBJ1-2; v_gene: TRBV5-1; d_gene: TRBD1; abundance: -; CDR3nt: TGCGCCAGCAGCGTCGGACAGGCGGACGGGGATGGCTACACCTTC; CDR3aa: CASSVGQADGDGYTF
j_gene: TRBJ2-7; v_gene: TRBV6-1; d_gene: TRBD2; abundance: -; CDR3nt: TGTGCCAGCAGTGGCCCGGGACTAGCCGCCGAGCGGTACTTC; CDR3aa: CASSGPGLAAERYF
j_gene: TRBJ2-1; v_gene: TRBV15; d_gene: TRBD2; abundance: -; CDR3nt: TGTGCCACCAGCGACAACAGCGGGAGGGTCTCCTACAATGAGCAGTTCTTC; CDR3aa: CATSDNSGRVSYNEQFF
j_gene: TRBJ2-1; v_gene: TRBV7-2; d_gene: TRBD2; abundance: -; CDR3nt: TGTGCCAGCAGCTGGGGCGGGAGCCCCCGGGAGGGTGAGCAGTTCTTC; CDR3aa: CASSWGGSPREGEQFF
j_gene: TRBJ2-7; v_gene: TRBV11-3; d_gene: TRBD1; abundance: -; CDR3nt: TGTGCCAGCAGCCCTGGGACAGGGCTCGACGAGCAGTACTTC; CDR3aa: CASSPGTGLDEQYF
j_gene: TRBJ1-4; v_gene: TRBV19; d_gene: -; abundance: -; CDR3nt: TGTGCCAGTAGTAGGGTCCTGAACGGGGGGGCGTTAACGGACACAACTAATGAAAAACTGTTTTTT; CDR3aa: CASSRVLNGGALTDTTNEKLFF
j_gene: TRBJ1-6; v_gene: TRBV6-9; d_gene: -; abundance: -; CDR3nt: TGTGCCAGCAGTTATTCCTTTCCGGGGAGTAAATCCTATAATTCACCCCTCCACTTT; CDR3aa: CASSYSFPGSKSYNSPLHF
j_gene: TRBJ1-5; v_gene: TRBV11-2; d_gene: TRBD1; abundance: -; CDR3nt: TGTGCCAGCAGCTTAGAGCCGACAGGGCAGCCCCAGCATTTT; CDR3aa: CASSLEPTGQPQHF
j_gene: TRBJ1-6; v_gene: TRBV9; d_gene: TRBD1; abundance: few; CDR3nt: TGTGCCAGCAGCGCAGGGACAGGTAATTCACCCCTCCACTTT; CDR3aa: CASSAGTGNSPLHF
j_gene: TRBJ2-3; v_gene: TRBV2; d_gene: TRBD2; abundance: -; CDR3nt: TGTGCCAGCAGGGACTCTAGCGGGGGGGCTTCAGATACGCAGTATTTT; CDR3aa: CASRDSSGGASDTQYF
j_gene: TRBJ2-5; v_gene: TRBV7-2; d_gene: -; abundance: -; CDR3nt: TGTGCCAGCAGCGCCTTGGGGAGCCGGAGGGGCCAAGAGACCCAGTACTTC; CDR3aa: CASSALGSRRGQETQYF
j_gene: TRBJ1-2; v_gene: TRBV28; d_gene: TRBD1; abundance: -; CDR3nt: TGTGCCACCGCTTGGGCCAGGGGGGACTATGGCTACACCTTC; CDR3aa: CATAWARGDYGYTF
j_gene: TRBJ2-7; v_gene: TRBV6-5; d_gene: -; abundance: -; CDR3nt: TGTGCCAGCTCCACAGAGGGCACCTACGAGCAGTACTTC; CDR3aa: CASSTEGTYEQYF